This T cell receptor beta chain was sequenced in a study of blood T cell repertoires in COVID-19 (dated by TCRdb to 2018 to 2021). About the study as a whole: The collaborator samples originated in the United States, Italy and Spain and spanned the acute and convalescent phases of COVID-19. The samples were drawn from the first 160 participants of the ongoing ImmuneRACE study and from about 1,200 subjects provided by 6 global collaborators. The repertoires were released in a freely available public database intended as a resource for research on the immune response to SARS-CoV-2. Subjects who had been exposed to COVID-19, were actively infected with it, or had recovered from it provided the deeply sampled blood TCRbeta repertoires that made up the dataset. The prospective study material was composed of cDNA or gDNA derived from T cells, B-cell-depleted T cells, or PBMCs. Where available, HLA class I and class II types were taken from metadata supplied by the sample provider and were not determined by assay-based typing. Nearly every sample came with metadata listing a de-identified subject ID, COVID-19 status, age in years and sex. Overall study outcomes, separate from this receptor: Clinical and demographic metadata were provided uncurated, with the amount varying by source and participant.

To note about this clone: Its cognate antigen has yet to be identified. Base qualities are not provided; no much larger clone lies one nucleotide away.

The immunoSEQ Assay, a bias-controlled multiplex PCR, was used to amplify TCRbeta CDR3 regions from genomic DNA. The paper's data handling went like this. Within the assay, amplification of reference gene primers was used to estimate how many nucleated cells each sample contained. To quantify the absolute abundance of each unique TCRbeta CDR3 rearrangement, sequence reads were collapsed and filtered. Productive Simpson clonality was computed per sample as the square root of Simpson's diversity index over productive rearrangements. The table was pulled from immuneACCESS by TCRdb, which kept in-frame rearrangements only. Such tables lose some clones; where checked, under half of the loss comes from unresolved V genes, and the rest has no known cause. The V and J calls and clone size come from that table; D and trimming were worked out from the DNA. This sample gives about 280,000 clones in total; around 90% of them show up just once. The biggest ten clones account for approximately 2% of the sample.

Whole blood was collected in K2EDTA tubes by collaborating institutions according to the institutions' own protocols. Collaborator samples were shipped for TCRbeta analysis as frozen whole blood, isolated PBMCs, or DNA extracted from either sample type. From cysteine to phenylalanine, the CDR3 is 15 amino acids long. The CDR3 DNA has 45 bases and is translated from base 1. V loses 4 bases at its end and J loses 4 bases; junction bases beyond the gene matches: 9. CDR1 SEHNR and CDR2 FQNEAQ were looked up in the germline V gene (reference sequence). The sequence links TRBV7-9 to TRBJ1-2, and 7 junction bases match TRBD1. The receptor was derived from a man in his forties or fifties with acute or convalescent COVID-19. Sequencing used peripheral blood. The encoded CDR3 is CASSSPDRALYGYTF. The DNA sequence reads TGTGCCAGCAGCTCACCCGACAGGGCTCTCTATGGCTACACCTTC.